The rows below give T cell receptor beta chains drawn from one sample of a study of blood T cell repertoires in COVID-19. Assay: immunoSEQ multiplex PCR; the TCRdb copy retains only in-frame clones and omits some. Here the sample spans 120,000 or so clones, roughly 85% being singletons. The material sequenced was peripheral blood. Source of these receptors: a woman older than 75 with active or convalescent COVID-19. Both conserved end residues are part of each CDR3. D genes are given only for firm matches. Some rows have no size entry. The others give once, few or many, or a class for an expanded clone.

V	D	J	size	DNA	CDR3
TRBV10-1	NA	TRBJ2-1	NA	TGCGCCACCTATTCGGACCCCTACGAGGGCGGGCGTCATGAGCAGTTCTTC	CATYSDPYEGGRHEQFF
TRBV24-1	TRBD1	TRBJ2-3	NA	TGTGCCACCAGTGATGACGGGACAGGGGGCACAGATACGCAGTATTTT	CATSDDGTGGTDTQYF
TRBV4-1	TRBD2	TRBJ2-2	many	TGCGCCAGCAGCCAATTTCTCACTAGCGGGATTGGGAACACCGGGGAGCTGTTTTTT	CASSQFLTSGIGNTGELFF
TRBV2	TRBD1	TRBJ1-5	NA	TGTGCCAGCAGGAGGACAGGGAATCAGCCCCAGCATTTT	CASRRTGNQPQHF
TRBV4-2	NA	TRBJ2-2	NA	TGTGCCAGCAGCCCCAGGGTTGGGAACACCGGGGAGCTGTTTTTT	CASSPRVGNTGELFF
TRBV12-5	TRBD2	TRBJ2-1	NA	TGTGCTAGTGGTGCTAGCGGTACCTACAATGAGCAGTTCTTC	CASGASGTYNEQFF
TRBV7-2	NA	TRBJ1-1	NA	TGTGCCAGCAGCTTAGCCTCAGGTCTCACTGAAGCTTTCTTT	CASSLASGLTEAFF
TRBV18	TRBD2	TRBJ2-1	once	TGTGCCAGCTCACCATCGGTCCCAGGCGGGAGATCCTACAATGAGCAGTTCTTC	CASSPSVPGGRSYNEQFF
TRBV18	TRBD2	TRBJ2-5	NA	TGTGCCAGCTCACAGCTGGGACTAGCGGGAGAGACCCAGTACTTC	CASSQLGLAGETQYF
TRBV4-2	TRBD2	TRBJ2-5	NA	TGTGCCAGCAGCCAAGAGGCGGCGGGAGGGTGGGTTCAAGAGACCCAGTACTTC	CASSQEAAGGWVQETQYF
TRBV12-3/TRBV12-4	NA	TRBJ2-7	NA	TGTGCCAGCAGTTCGGGACTCCTCTCTGGGGCGTACTTC	CASSSGLLSGAYF
TRBV29-1	NA	TRBJ2-5	NA	TGCAGCGTTGACTACCAGGTAGGAGAGACCCAGTACTTC	CSVDYQVGETQYF
TRBV15	TRBD1	TRBJ1-2	once	TGTGCCACCAGCAGAGATAGCAGGGGGTACATGGCCGGCTACACCTTC	CATSRDSRGYMAGYTF
TRBV29-1	TRBD2	TRBJ2-7	NA	TGCAGCGTAGCGGTCGGGACTAGCGCTTCCTACGAGCAGTACTTC	CSVAVGTSASYEQYF
TRBV19	TRBD2	TRBJ2-1	NA	TGTGCCAGTAGTATAGTGGCTAGCGGGTTTGATGAGCAGTTCTTC	CASSIVASGFDEQFF
TRBV5-1	NA	TRBJ2-2	NA	TGCGCCAGCAGATCAACTCAATACCTTCCCGGGGAGCTGTTTTTT	CASRSTQYLPGELFF
TRBV7-6	TRBD1	TRBJ2-3	NA	TGTGCCAGCAGCTTACACAGGGGAGCCACAGATACGCAGTATTTT	CASSLHRGATDTQYF
TRBV9	TRBD2	TRBJ2-3	NA	TGTGCCAGCAGCGTAGGGTCGGGAGGGCGCACAGATACGCAGTATTTT	CASSVGSGGRTDTQYF
TRBV6-6	NA	TRBJ1-5	NA	TGTGCCAGCAGTTACAATGACAGAAGCAATCAGCCCCAGCATTTT	CASSYNDRSNQPQHF
TRBV7-9	TRBD1	TRBJ2-7	NA	TGTGCCAGCAGCTCTAGGGGGCAGGGGGCTTACGAGCAGTACTTC	CASSSRGQGAYEQYF
TRBV10-2	NA	TRBJ1-2	NA	TGCGCCAGCAGTGAGTACAGTAACTATGGCTACACCTTC	CASSEYSNYGYTF
TRBV7-9	TRBD2	TRBJ2-3	NA	TGTGCCAGCGCCTATATGCGGGAGGGCCTTGGAGATACGCAGTATTTT	CASAYMREGLGDTQYF
TRBV7-6	TRBD2	TRBJ2-3	NA	TGTGCCAGCAGCTCCAGGACTAGCGGGAGTAGAGATACGCAGTATTTT	CASSSRTSGSRDTQYF
TRBV30	TRBD2	TRBJ2-3	NA	TGTGCCTGGGGACTAGCGGGAGCGCGAGATACGCAGTATTTT	CAWGLAGARDTQYF
TRBV11-1	NA	TRBJ2-3	NA	TGTGCCAGCAGCTTACAGGTTTCAGATACGCAGTATTTT	CASSLQVSDTQYF
TRBV7-9	TRBD2	TRBJ2-1	many	TGTGCCAGCAGCACGTGGGGACTAGCGGGAGGCTCCTCCTACAATGAGCAGTTCTTC	CASSTWGLAGGSSYNEQFF
TRBV29-1	NA	TRBJ2-3	once	TGCAGCGCCGCTGGGGAGGTGGGCACAGATACGCAGTATTTT	CSAAGEVGTDTQYF
TRBV5-5	NA	TRBJ1-2	NA	TGTGCCAGCAGCTTAGCTTCACTAGAATCCCCCGGTTATGGCTACACCTTC	CASSLASLESPGYGYTF
TRBV5-1	TRBD2	TRBJ2-7	NA	TGCGCCAGCAGCACAGGACTAGCGGGAGAGTACGAGCAGTACTTC	CASSTGLAGEYEQYF
TRBV5-8	TRBD1	TRBJ2-6	few	TGTGCCAGCAGCATGCTGACAGGGACCAACGTCCTGACTTTC	CASSMLTGTNVLTF